The rows below give T cell receptor beta chains drawn from one sample of a study of shared clonotypes between healthy human individuals. The repertoire was sequenced with immunoSEQ multiplex PCR; TCRdb's copy has only in-frame clones and lacks some. The sample shows hundreds of thousands of clones, roughly 96% of them seen only once. What was sequenced was naive CD8+ T cells sorted from blood. These receptors originate from a woman aged 30 to 39 in good health. Both conserved end residues are part of each CDR3. A D gene is named only where the DNA matches it firmly. Some rows have no size entry. The others give once, few or many, or a class for an expanded clone.

.	15	.	TRBV2	TRBJ1-3	CASSGSSSSGNTIYF	TGTGCCAGCAGTGGTTCCAGCAGCTCTGGAAACACCATATATTTT
.	14	.	TRBV6-6	TRBJ2-7	CASSYGQTFYEQYF	TGTGCCAGCAGTTACGGCCAGACTTTCTACGAGCAGTACTTC
.	18	TRBD2	TRBV9	TRBJ2-2	CASSVEDLAGGGTGELFF	TGTGCCAGCAGCGTAGAGGACTTAGCGGGAGGAGGCACCGGGGAGCTGTTTTTT
.	14	.	TRBV15	TRBJ1-1	CATSRDRTDTEAFF	TGTGCCACCAGCAGAGATCGGACGGACACTGAAGCTTTCTTT
.	16	TRBD1	TRBV7-9	TRBJ1-2	CASSSGTGFPSYGYTF	TGTGCCAGCAGTTCCGGGACAGGGTTCCCTAGCTATGGCTACACCTTC
.	18	TRBD2	TRBV19	TRBJ2-2	CASSIGQREGLGTGELFF	TGTGCCAGTAGTATTGGGCAGCGGGAGGGCCTTGGCACCGGGGAGCTGTTTTTT
.	15	.	TRBV19	TRBJ1-6	CASSIGLMGFSPLHF	TGTGCCAGTAGTATCGGCTTAATGGGCTTTTCACCCCTCCACTTT
.	12	.	TRBV2	TRBJ2-1	CASSELGDEQFF	TGTGCCAGCAGTGAATTAGGCGATGAGCAGTTCTTC
once	13	.	TRBV10-2	TRBJ2-7	CASSESGLGEQYF	TGCGCCAGCAGTGAATCCGGACTGGGGGAGCAGTACTTC
.	15	.	TRBV5-4	TRBJ2-3	CASSLAVAGGDTQYF	TGTGCCAGCAGCTTGGCGGTCGCGGGTGGAGATACGCAGTATTTT
once	18	.	TRBV21-1	TRBJ2-1	CASSRRDKGLASYNEQFF	TGTGCCAGCAGCAGACGGGACAAGGGACTAGCATCCTACAATGAGCAGTTCTTC
.	15	TRBD2	TRBV19	TRBJ2-7	CASSMASGLSYEQYF	TGTGCCAGTAGTATGGCTAGCGGACTGTCCTACGAGCAGTACTTC
.	11	.	TRBV19	TRBJ1-1	CASNRGEKAFF	TGTGCCAGTAACCGCGGGGAAAAAGCTTTCTTT
few	14	.	TRBV30	TRBJ1-4	CAWSVGGTGEKLFF	TGTGCCTGGAGTGTAGGAGGGACCGGTGAAAAACTGTTTTTT
.	16	.	TRBV19	TRBJ2-2	CASSPWTGQNTGELFF	TGTGCCAGTAGTCCTTGGACGGGACAGAACACCGGGGAGCTGTTTTTT
.	16	.	TRBV7-9	TRBJ2-7	CASSLEEESALYEQYF	TGTGCCAGCAGCTTAGAAGAGGAATCGGCCCTCTACGAGCAGTACTTC
once	14	.	TRBV6-5	TRBJ1-4	CASRPGERGEKLFF	TGTGCCAGCAGGCCGGGAGAACGGGGTGAAAAACTGTTTTTT
.	13	TRBD2	TRBV27	TRBJ2-1	CASSTGLAGEQFF	TGTGCCAGCAGTACGGGACTAGCTGGCGAGCAGTTCTTC
.	14	TRBD2	TRBV11-2	TRBJ2-7	CASSVAGLPYEQYF	TGTGCCAGCAGCGTCGCGGGACTACCCTACGAGCAGTACTTC
.	17	.	TRBV5-1	TRBJ2-4	CASRGGTESLAKNIQYF	TGCGCCAGCAGAGGAGGGACAGAGAGCCTAGCCAAAAACATTCAGTACTTC
.	11	.	TRBV2	TRBJ2-7	CASSMTYEQYF	TGTGCCAGCAGTATGACCTACGAGCAGTACTTC
.	14	TRBD1	TRBV11-3	TRBJ2-7	CASSLGTGTYEQYF	TGTGCCAGCAGCTTAGGGACAGGGACCTACGAGCAGTACTTC
.	12	.	TRBV28	TRBJ2-4	CASRPDGTIQYF	TGTGCCAGCAGGCCGGACGGAACCATTCAGTACTTC
.	15	.	TRBV6-5	TRBJ2-2	CASSLSGSNTGELFF	TGTGCCAGCAGTCTTTCAGGATCGAACACCGGGGAGCTGTTTTTT
.	18	.	TRBV2	TRBJ2-7	CASSERIRTGLVPYEQYF	TGTGCCAGCAGTGAAAGGATTCGAACAGGTCTCGTTCCCTACGAGCAGTACTTC
once	15	TRBD2	TRBV27	TRBJ2-3	CASALLAGGADTQYF	TGTGCCAGCGCCTTACTAGCGGGAGGGGCAGATACGCAGTATTTT
.	15	.	TRBV27	TRBJ2-7	CASSLSSVGGYEQYF	TGTGCCAGCAGTTTATCTTCGGTTGGCGGATACGAGCAGTACTTC
.	14	.	TRBV25-1	TRBJ2-2	CASSGQEHTGELFF	TGTGCCAGCAGTGGACAGGAACACACCGGGGAGCTGTTTTTT
.	12	.	TRBV28	TRBJ1-5	CASISKRVPQHF	TGTGCCAGCATTTCAAAGCGGGTGCCCCAGCATTTT
.	14	.	TRBV19	TRBJ2-7	CASSPQASPYEQYF	TGTGCCAGTAGTCCACAGGCTAGCCCCTACGAGCAGTACTTC
once	13	TRBD2	TRBV15	TRBJ2-7	CATSLGLTYEQYF	TGTGCCACCAGCCTGGGACTAACCTACGAGCAGTACTTC
.	12	.	TRBV28	TRBJ2-3	CASSGIDYTQYF	TGTGCCAGCAGTGGAATCGATTATACGCAGTATTTT
.	14	.	TRBV7-9	TRBJ2-2	CASTGNSNTGELFF	TGTGCCAGTACAGGGAATTCGAACACCGGGGAGCTGTTTTTT
.	16	.	TRBV6-5	TRBJ2-7	CASSYSNEAATYEQYF	TGTGCCAGCAGTTACTCGAATGAGGCAGCTACCTACGAGCAGTACTTC
.	14	TRBD2	TRBV13	TRBJ2-7	CASSWGLGGYEQYF	TGTGCCAGCAGCTGGGGACTAGGGGGCTACGAGCAGTACTTC
.	11	.	TRBV15	TRBJ1-2	CATSGTPGYTF	TGTGCCACCAGCGGGACCCCTGGCTACACCTTC
.	15	TRBD2	TRBV6-5	TRBJ2-7	CASSYSSGRAGEQYF	TGTGCCAGCAGTTACTCTAGCGGGAGGGCGGGCGAGCAGTACTTC
.	14	.	TRBV6-6	TRBJ2-3	CASSSDGLRDTQYF	TGTGCCAGCAGTTCGGACGGACTGAGGGATACGCAGTATTTT
.	17	.	TRBV9	TRBJ2-5	CASSVSRGQGLGETQYF	TGTGCCAGCAGCGTCTCGCGGGGTCAGGGGCTCGGTGAGACCCAGTACTTC
.	14	.	TRBV13	TRBJ2-7	CASNRGLSSDEQYF	TGTGCCAGCAACCGGGGACTTAGCTCGGACGAGCAGTACTTC
.	11	.	TRBV5-4	TRBJ2-2	CASKGGGELFF	TGTGCCAGCAAGGGGGGAGGGGAGCTGTTTTTT
.	14	.	TRBV29-1	TRBJ2-1	CSVGSLGGVNEQFF	TGCAGCGTTGGGTCGTTGGGGGGTGTTAATGAGCAGTTCTTC
.	12	.	TRBV18	TRBJ2-7	CASSAGFYEQYF	TGTGCCAGCTCAGCCGGGTTCTACGAGCAGTACTTC
.	12	.	TRBV6-5	TRBJ1-2	CASSYSGNGYTF	TGTGCCAGCAGTTACTCGGGAAACGGCTACACCTTC
.	14	.	TRBV4-1	TRBJ2-2	CASSQDKYTGELFF	TGCGCCAGCAGCCAAGATAAGTACACCGGGGAGCTGTTTTTT
.	11	.	TRBV7-9	TRBJ2-5	CASSFGETQYF	TGTGCCAGCAGCTTTGGAGAGACCCAGTACTTC
.	17	TRBD2	TRBV7-6	TRBJ2-7	CASSLLTSGTTTYEQYF	TGTGCCAGCAGCTTACTTACTAGCGGGACCACCACCTACGAGCAGTACTTC